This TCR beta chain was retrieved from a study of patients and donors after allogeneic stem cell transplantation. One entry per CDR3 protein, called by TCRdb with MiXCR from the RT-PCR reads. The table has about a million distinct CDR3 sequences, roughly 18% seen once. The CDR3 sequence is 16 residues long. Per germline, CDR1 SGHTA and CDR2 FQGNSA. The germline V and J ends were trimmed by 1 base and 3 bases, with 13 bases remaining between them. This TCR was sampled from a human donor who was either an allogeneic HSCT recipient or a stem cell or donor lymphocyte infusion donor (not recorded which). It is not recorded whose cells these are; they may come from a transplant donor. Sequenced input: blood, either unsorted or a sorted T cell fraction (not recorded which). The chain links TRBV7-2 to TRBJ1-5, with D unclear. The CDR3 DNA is TGTGCCAGCAGCTTAGGTGCGCCGGGCTTCAATCAGCCCCAGCATTTT. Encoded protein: CASSLGAPGFNQPQHF.